The 2 T cell receptor beta chains below come from one sample, sequenced in a study of blood T cell repertoires in COVID-19. Generated by immunoSEQ multiplex PCR, the TCRdb table keeps only in-frame clones and is missing some. Seen here are hundreds of thousands of clones, about nine tenths observed once, and the top ten hold more than 1.4%. Sample: peripheral blood. The receptors were sampled from a woman aged 25 to 39 with active or convalescent COVID-19.

This clone was observed a single time. The V call is TRBV7-9, the J call TRBJ2-7, with 11 bases that match TRBD2. This CDR3 spans 17 amino acids. The trim removed 5 bases at V and 3 bases at J, leaving 12 bases unmatched. Germline V gives CDR1 SEHNR, CDR2 FQNEAQ (reference sequence). The DNA of the CDR3 is TGTGCCAGCAGCCCTAGCCCTAGCGGGGGGCCGATCTACGAGCAGTACTTC. It is translated as CASSPSPSGGPIYEQYF.

The chain joins TRBV27 to TRBJ1-5; unclear D gene. The CDR3 has 15 amino acids. Deletions cut 5 bases from V and 6 bases from J, with 17 bases between. The V gene's germline CDR1 is MNHEY and CDR2 SMNVEV (reference sequence). CDR3 in DNA: TGTGCCAGCAGTCCATCCCCCGAAGGAGGTCAGCCCCAGCATTTT. Translated: CASSPSPEGGQPQHF.